This T cell receptor beta chain was identified during a study of shared clonotypes between healthy human individuals. Study findings and constraints: Limited genetic and exposure-history diversity came from having few donors.

Assay execution took place at the deep level. Sequencing used immunoSEQ multiplex PCR; TCRdb keeps in-frame clones, though not all of them. Of approximately 1,000,000 clones in the sample, approximately 78% were seen once. With respect to this clone: Its cognate antigen is unknown.

Germline assignment: CDR1 SNHLY and CDR2 FYNNEI. The CDR3 has 13 residues. This clonotype was obtained from a man aged 18 to 30 in good health. Some clones in this sample may be carry-over from other donors' samples. The chain links TRBV2 to TRBJ2-5, with 10 bases fitting TRBD1. The J call may be incorrect, as the DNA end agrees better with TRBJ2-7. The material sequenced was memory CD4+ T cells from PBMCs. Subset here: CD45RA-negative fraction. CDR3 sequence reads: CASSGDRGREQYF. The CDR3 DNA reads TGTGCCAGCAGTGGGGACAGGGGCCGCGAGCAGTACTTC.